One and the same sample provided the 25 T cell receptor beta chains below, sequenced in a study of T cells in Graves' hyperthyroidism and ophthalmopathy. The CDR3 regions of TCR beta were amplified from RNA transcripts. First-round RT-PCR with HTBI primers amplified the TCR CDR3 region. TCRdb used MiXCR to reprocess the multiplex PCR reads, holding one entry per CDR3 protein. This table holds hundreds of thousands of distinct CDR3 sequences, over 35% found once. The sequenced sample consisted of blood. The origin of the receptors is a man in his late teens or twenties with Graves' hyperthyroidism.

This clonotype was observed at least ten times. The gene calls are TRBV29-1 and TRBJ2-7, with D possibly TRBD2 on 5 matching bases. V lost 7 bases and J lost 6, with 16 bases in between. The germline gives CDR1 SQVTM, CDR2 ANQGSEA. This CDR3 has 12 residues. The CDR3, as DNA: TGCAGCGGGACCGGAGGTAGTTCCGAGCAGTACTTC. Amino acid sequence: CSGTGGSSEQYF.

In this sample, this clonotype turned up a few times. The V call is TRBV7-9, the J call TRBJ2-7, with 8 bases matching TRBD2. The germline gives CDR1 SEHNR, CDR2 FQNEAQ (reference sequence). With V trimmed by 5 bases and J by 3 bases, 12 bases remained unmatched. This CDR3 contains 16 residues. CDR3 DNA: TGTGCCAGCAGCCCACCGGGAGCGGGGGATAGCTACGAGCAGTACTTC. Its protein is CASSPPGAGDSYEQYF.

This clonotype has only a few counts. The J gene is TRBJ2-7, the V gene TRBV2, with D unresolved. Germline V CDR1 and CDR2: SNHLY, FYNNEI. The CDR3 contains 13 residues. V was pared by 8 bases and J by 2 bases, with 13 bases between. Here the CDR3 DNA reads TGTGCCAGCTACATTACGAACACCTACGAGCAGTACTTC. Protein: CASYITNTYEQYF.

V gene TRBV7-2 combines with J gene TRBJ1-1, with D unresolved. CDR3 length equals 15 residues. Between the trimmed V and J ends, which lost 5 bases and 5 bases, there was a span of 18 bases. Germline V gene sequence: CDR1 SGHTA, CDR2 FQGNSA. Here the CDR3 DNA reads TGTGCCAGCAGCCAAGGAGGAGTGGCGGTTACTGAAGCTTTCTTT. Translating gives CASSQGGVAVTEAFF.

This clonotype occurred a few times. CDR3 region: CSAGGQENSYGYTF. The CDR3 DNA follows: TGCAGTGCCGGAGGACAGGAGAATAGCTATGGCTACACCTTC. The chain couples TRBV20-1 to TRBJ1-2, with 7 positions matching TRBD1. CDR1 and CDR2 from the germline V gene are DFQATT and SNEGSKA (reference sequence). Losses at the gene ends were 6 bases for V and 4 bases for J; bases not matched to a gene: 11. CDR3 length: 14 residues.

The table lists this clonotype with a count of one. A read error may be the cause here, since a much bigger clone is one base away. CDR3 sequence (DNA): TGTGCCAGCAGCCACAGAGGGATCGAGACCCAGTACTTC. Encoded protein: CASSHRGIETQYF. V usage is TRBV14 and J usage is TRBJ2-5; TRBD2 might be the D (5 bases). This CDR3 region has 13 residues. V lost 3 bases to trimming and J lost 5 bases, with 10 bases between them. Germline values: CDR1 SGHDN, CDR2 FVKESK. Full variable domain (rest looked up from reference TRBV14 and TRBJ2-5): EAGVTQFPSHSVIEKGQTVTLRCDPISGHDNLYWYRRVMGKEIKFLLHFVKESKQDESGMPNNRFLAERTGGTYSTLKVQPAELEDSGVYFCASSHRGIETQYFGPGTRLLVL.

This clonotype has a handful of counts. The chain has TRBV5-6 and TRBJ2-5, with 7 bases fitting TRBD1. CDR1 SGHDT and CDR2 YYEEEE come from the germline V gene. V lost 1 base, J lost 4 bases, and 4 bases stayed unmatched. There are 14 residues in the CDR3. This CDR3 is CASSLLPGGETQYF. CDR3 nucleotides: TGTGCCAGCAGCTTGTTGCCAGGGGGAGAGACCCAGTACTTC.

The table lists this clonotype with many counts. The V and J genes are TRBV29-1 and TRBJ1-3; D is unresolved. V lost 4 bases and J 3 bases, leaving 10 bases between the germline ends. The V gene's germline CDR1 is SQVTM and CDR2 ANQGSEA. This CDR3 has 13 amino acids. In DNA, the CDR3 is TGCAGCGTTGCGTTAGGTGGTGGAAACACCATATATTTT. Its translation is CSVALGGGNTIYF. The whole variable domain, remainder taken from reference TRBV29-1 and TRBJ1-3, is SAVISQKPSRDICQRGTSLTIQCQVDSQVTMMFWYRQQPGQSLTLIATANQGSEATYESGFVIDKFPISRPNLTFSTLTVSNMSPEDSSIYLCSVALGGGNTIYFGEGSWLTVV.

This clonotype showed up just a few times. This chain connects TRBV6-5 to TRBJ1-2, with TRBD1 identical over 7 bases. Germline CDR1 reads MNHEY; CDR2 reads SVGAGI. The CDR3 is 15 amino acids. After removal of 2 bases from V and 4 bases from J, the junction contained 7 bases not matched to a gene. CDR3 region: CASSYPGQPFYGYTF. The CDR3 DNA follows: TGTGCCAGCAGTTACCCGGGACAGCCCTTCTATGGCTACACCTTC.

Concerning this clonotype itself: This may arise from a read error, as a much more abundant clone is one base away. The J gene is TRBJ1-5, the V gene TRBV7-3, with a possible D match to TRBD1 (5 bases). CDR1 is SGHTA, CDR2 FQGTGA, per germline. V lost 4 bases and J lost 6, with 16 bases in between. The CDR3 length is 15 residues. Here the CDR3 DNA reads TGTGCCAGCAGCTCGCCGACAGCGGGGAGTCAGCCCCAGCATTTT. Protein product: CASSSPTAGSQPQHF.

V gene TRBV12-3 or TRBV12-4 combines with J gene TRBJ2-7; D unclear. The CDR3 length is 15 residues. Trimming stripped 2 bases from V and 3 bases from J, with 14 bases between. CDR3 nucleotide sequence: TGTGCCAGCAGTTTAAACAGACCTCCACTCTACGAGCAGTACTTC. It is translated as CASSLNRPPLYEQYF.

The rearrangement uses TRBV20-1 and TRBJ2-5, with D possibly being TRBD2 (6 bases). Germline assignment: CDR1 DFQATT and CDR2 SNEGSKA (reference sequence). The CDR3 spans 14 residues. Trimming removed 0 bases at V and 9 bases at J, with 17 bases between. The DNA for the CDR3 is TGCAGTGCTAGAGATCGGGGGTCCCGAGGGGCCCAGTACTTC. This encodes CSARDRGSRGAQYF.

The J gene is TRBJ1-1, the V gene TRBV20-1; 7 bases align to TRBD1. Germline CDR1 reads DFQATT; CDR2 reads SNEGSKA (reference sequence). The CDR3 extends over 13 amino acids. The V gene end was trimmed by 2 bases and the J gene end by 4 bases; junction bases not matched to a gene: 4. The chain's CDR3 is CSARKGAVTEAFF. The CDR3 bases are TGCAGTGCTAGAAAGGGGGCTGTCACTGAAGCTTTCTTT.

This chain connects TRBV12-3 or TRBV12-4 to TRBJ2-7; D remains unclear. This CDR3 spans 14 amino acids. Between the trimmed V and J ends, which lost 2 bases and 4 bases, there was a span of 12 bases. CDR3 DNA: TGTGCCAGCAGTTTAAGCCAGACCAGTTACGAGCAGTACTTC. Its protein product is CASSLSQTSYEQYF.

The chain uses TRBV25-1 and TRBJ2-5; D remains ambiguous. Germline CDR1 reads MGHDK; CDR2 reads SYGVNS. Trimming cost V 0 bases and J 5 bases, with 16 bases left between them. The CDR3 is made up of 16 amino acids. Here the CDR3 reads CASSEYKPLLGETQYF. CDR3 coding DNA: TGTGCCAGCAGTGAATATAAGCCACTCCTAGGGGAGACCCAGTACTTC.

J is TRBJ2-6 and V is TRBV5-5; D not resolved. Germline lookup yields CDR1 SGHKS and CDR2 YYEKEE (reference sequence). Trimming took off 1 base at V and 0 bases at J, with 5 bases between the two ends. This CDR3 has 15 residues. CDR3 in DNA: TGTGCCAGCAGCTTGAGTTACTCTGGGGCCAACGTCCTGACTTTC. Encoded protein: CASSLSYSGANVLTF.

Comment on this clonotype: Sequence at one end of the junction differs from germline and may be a read error. The CDR3 sequence is CASSQGDRVGGYTF. The DNA of the CDR3 is TGCGCCAGCAGCCAGGGGGACAGGGTCGGAGGCTACACCTTC. The V and J genes are TRBV7-9 and TRBJ1-2, with TRBD1 matching 9 bases. CDR3 length: 14 amino acids. Germline V gives CDR1 SEHNR, CDR2 FQNEAQ (reference sequence).

The chain joins TRBV7-3 to TRBJ2-2, with D possibly matching TRBD2 (6 bases). V shed 7 bases and J shed 11 bases, with 14 bases lying between them. CDR1 and CDR2 from the germline V gene are SGHTA and FQGTGA. This CDR3 is built from 12 residues. CDR3 nucleotides: TGTGCCAGCATCAGAGCGGGCTCAGAGCTGTTTTTT. It specifies CASIRAGSELFF.

The V and J genes are TRBV20-1 and TRBJ2-7; D could derive from TRBD1 or TRBD2 (5 bases each). V was trimmed by 6 bases and J by 3 bases, leaving 18 bases between them. This CDR3 comprises 14 residues. Germline CDR1 reads DFQATT; CDR2 reads SNEGSKA (reference sequence). CDR3 region: CSAPAWDDFYEQYF. CDR3 coding DNA: TGCAGTGCCCCCGCGTGGGACGATTTCTACGAGCAGTACTTC.

This sequence joins TRBV14 and TRBJ1-1; 7 bases map to TRBD1. The CDR3 length is 15 residues. Germline CDR1 and CDR2: SGHDN and FVKESK. V lost 4 bases to trimming and J lost 0 bases; unmatched junction nucleotides: 5. CDR3 loop: CASSRWDSLNTEAFF. The CDR3 DNA follows: TGTGCCAGCAGCCGCTGGGACAGTCTGAACACTGAAGCTTTCTTT.

About this clonotype itself: This may be a read error: a much more frequent sequence differs by one nucleotide. The gene calls are TRBV10-3 and TRBJ1-4; no definite D call. The V gene's germline CDR1 is ENHRY and CDR2 SYGVKD. V lost 11 bases and J 3 bases, leaving 13 bases between the germline ends. The CDR3 is 13 amino acids. The CDR3 bases are TGTGCCGCCGCAGGCTCGCCTAATGAAAAACTGTTTTTT. It encodes CAAAGSPNEKLFF.

This clonotype has ten or more counts. V usage is TRBV29-1 and J usage is TRBJ2-2, with D perhaps TRBD2 (5 bases). V was clipped by 2 bases and J by 4 bases, with 8 bases between them. CDR1 SQVTM and CDR2 ANQGSEA come from the germline V gene. CDR3 size: 13 residues. For the CDR3, the DNA is TGCAGCGTTGAAAGGCTAGCCACCGGGGAGCTGTTTTTT. Translation gives CSVERLATGELFF.

The table lists this clonotype with a few counts. This chain connects TRBV6-1 to TRBJ2-7, with D unresolved. The CDR3 loop spans 16 amino acids. From germline, CDR1 is MNHNS and CDR2 SASEGT. The V end was cut by 5 bases, the J end by 3 bases, with 20 bases between. The CDR3 loop is CASSYGRGPTYYEQYF. The CDR3 DNA reads as TGTGCCAGCAGTTACGGGCGCGGACCTACCTACTACGAGCAGTACTTC.

V gene TRBV7-2 combines with J gene TRBJ1-1; D is undetermined. This CDR3 comprises 13 residues. Germline loops: CDR1 SGHTA, CDR2 FQGNSA. The V gene lost 3 bases and the J gene lost 11 bases, with 16 bases spanning the gap. CDR3 sequence (DNA): TGTGCCAGCAGCTTTACAGAGATCGTGGAGGCTTTCTTT. It specifies CASSFTEIVEAFF. Supplemented by reference TRBV7-2 and TRBJ1-1, the full variable domain reads GAGVSQSPSNKVTEKGKDVELRCDPISGHTALYWYRQSLGQGLEFLIYFQGNSAPDKSGLPSDRFSAERTGGSVSTLTIQRTQQEDSAVYLCASSFTEIVEAFFGQGTRLTVV.

Only a few counts were recorded for this clonotype. The chain uses TRBV29-1 and TRBJ1-1, with D possibly matching TRBD1 (5 bases). The V and J ends lost 8 bases and 1 base respectively, with 14 bases between them. Germline lookup yields CDR1 SQVTM and CDR2 ANQGSEA. The CDR3 loop spans 13 amino acids. This CDR3 reads CSFEGPANTEAFF. Here the CDR3 DNA reads TGCAGCTTCGAGGGGCCAGCGAACACTGAAGCTTTCTTT.